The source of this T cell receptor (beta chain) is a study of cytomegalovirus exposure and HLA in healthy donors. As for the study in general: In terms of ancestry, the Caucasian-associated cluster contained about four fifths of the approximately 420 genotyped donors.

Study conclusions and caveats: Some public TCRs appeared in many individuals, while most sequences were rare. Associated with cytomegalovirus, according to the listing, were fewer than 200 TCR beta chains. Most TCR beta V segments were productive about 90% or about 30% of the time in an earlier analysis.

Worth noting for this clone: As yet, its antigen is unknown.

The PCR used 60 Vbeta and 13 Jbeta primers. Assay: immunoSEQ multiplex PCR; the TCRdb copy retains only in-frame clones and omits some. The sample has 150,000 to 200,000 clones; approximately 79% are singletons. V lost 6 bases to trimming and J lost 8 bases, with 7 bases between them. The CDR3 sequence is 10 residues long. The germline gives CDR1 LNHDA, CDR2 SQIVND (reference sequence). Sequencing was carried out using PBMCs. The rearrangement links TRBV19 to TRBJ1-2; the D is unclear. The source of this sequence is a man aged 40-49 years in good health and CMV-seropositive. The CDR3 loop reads CASSEEGYTF. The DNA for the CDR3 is TGTGCCAGTAGCGAGGAGGGCTACACCTTC.